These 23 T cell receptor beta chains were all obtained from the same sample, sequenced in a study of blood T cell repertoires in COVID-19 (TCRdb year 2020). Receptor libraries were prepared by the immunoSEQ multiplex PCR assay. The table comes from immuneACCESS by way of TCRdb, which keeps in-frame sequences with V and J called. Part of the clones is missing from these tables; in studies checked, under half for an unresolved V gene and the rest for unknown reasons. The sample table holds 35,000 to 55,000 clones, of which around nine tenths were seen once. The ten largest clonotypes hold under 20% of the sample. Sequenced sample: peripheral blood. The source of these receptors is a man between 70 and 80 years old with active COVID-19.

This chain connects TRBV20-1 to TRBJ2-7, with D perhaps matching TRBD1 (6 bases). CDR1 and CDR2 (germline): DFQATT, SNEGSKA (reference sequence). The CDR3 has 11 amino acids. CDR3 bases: TGCTCACCGGACAGATCCTACGAGCAGTACTTC. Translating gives CSPDRSYEQYF.

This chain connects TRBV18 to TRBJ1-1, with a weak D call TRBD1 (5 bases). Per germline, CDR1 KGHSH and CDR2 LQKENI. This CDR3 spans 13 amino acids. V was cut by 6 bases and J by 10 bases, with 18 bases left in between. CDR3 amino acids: CASSTRGTWGAFF. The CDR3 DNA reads TGTGCCAGCTCGACCCGTGGGACTTGGGGAGCTTTCTTT.

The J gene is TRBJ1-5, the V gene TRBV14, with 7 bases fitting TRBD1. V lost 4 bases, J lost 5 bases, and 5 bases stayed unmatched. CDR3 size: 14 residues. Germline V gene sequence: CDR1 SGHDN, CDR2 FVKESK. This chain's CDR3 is CASSPQGWDQPQHF. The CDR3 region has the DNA TGTGCCAGCAGCCCACAGGGGTGGGATCAGCCCCAGCATTTT.

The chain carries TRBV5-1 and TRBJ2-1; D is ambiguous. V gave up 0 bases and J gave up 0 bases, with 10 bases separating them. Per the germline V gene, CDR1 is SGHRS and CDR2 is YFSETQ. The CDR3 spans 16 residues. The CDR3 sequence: CASSLAALSSYNEQFF. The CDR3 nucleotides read TGCGCCAGCAGCTTGGCCGCCCTGAGCTCCTACAATGAGCAGTTCTTC.

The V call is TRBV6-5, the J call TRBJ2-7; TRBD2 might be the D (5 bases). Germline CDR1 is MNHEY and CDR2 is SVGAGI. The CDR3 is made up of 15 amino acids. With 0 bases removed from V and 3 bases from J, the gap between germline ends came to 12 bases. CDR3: CASSYSWSGNYEQYF. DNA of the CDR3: TGTGCCAGCAGTTACTCGTGGTCGGGGAACTACGAGCAGTACTTC.

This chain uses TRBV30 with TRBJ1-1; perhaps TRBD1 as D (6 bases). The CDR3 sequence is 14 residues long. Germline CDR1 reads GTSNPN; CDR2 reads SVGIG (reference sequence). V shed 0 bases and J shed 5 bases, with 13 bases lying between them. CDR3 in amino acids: CAWSVYREGTEAFF. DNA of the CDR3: TGTGCCTGGAGTGTATACAGGGAGGGAACTGAAGCTTTCTTT.

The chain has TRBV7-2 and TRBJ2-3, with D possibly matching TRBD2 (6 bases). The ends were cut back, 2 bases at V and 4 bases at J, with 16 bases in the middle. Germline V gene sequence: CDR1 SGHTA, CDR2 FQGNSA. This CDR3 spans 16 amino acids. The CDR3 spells CASSLNTGVGPDTQYF. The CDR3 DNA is TGTGCCAGCAGCTTAAACACGGGAGTTGGGCCAGATACGCAGTATTTT. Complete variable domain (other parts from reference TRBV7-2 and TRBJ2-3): GAGVSQSPSNKVTEKGKDVELRCDPISGHTALYWYRQSLGQGLEFLIYFQGNSAPDKSGLPSDRFSAERTGGSVSTLTIQRTQQEDSAVYLCASSLNTGVGPDTQYFGPGTRLTVL.

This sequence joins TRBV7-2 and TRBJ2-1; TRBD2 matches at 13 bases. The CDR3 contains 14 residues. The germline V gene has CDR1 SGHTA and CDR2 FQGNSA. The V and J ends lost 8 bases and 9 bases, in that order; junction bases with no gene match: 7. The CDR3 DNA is TGTGCCAGCTCTGGACTAGCGGGAGTAGCTGAGCAGTTCTTC. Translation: CASSGLAGVAEQFF.

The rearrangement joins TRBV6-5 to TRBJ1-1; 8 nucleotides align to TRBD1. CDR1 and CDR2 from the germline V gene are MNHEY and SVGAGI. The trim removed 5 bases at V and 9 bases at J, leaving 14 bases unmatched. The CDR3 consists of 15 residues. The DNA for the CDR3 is TGTGCCAGCAGTAACCGGGACAGGTCTATCCCGAAAGCTTTCTTT. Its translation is CASSNRDRSIPKAFF.

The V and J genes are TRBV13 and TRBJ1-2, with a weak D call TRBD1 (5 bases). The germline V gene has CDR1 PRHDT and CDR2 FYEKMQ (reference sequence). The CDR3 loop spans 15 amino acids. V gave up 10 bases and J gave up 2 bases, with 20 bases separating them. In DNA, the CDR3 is TGTGCCACCCGGCGGGGAGGGGCAGGGAACTATGGCTACACCTTC. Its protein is CATRRGGAGNYGYTF.

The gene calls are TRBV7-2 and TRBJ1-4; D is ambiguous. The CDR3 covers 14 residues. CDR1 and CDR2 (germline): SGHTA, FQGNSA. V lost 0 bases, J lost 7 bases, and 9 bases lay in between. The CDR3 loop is CASSLAGRSEKLFF. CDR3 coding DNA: TGTGCCAGCAGCTTAGCGGGGAGGAGTGAAAAACTGTTTTTT.

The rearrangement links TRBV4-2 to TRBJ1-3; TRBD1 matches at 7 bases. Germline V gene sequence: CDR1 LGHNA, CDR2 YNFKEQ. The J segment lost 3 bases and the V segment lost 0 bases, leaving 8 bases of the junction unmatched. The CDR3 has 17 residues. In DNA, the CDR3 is TGTGCCAGCAGCCAAGACCCGAGCAGGGGGTATGGAAACACCATATATTTT. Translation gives CASSQDPSRGYGNTIYF.

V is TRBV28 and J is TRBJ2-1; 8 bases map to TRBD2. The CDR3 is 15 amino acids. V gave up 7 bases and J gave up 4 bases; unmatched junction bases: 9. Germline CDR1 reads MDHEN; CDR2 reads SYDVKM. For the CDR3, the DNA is TGTGCCAGCATATCTTTGCGGGGGGCTTACAATGAGCAGTTCTTC. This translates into CASISLRGAYNEQFF. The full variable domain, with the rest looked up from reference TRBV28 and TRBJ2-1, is DVKVTQSSRYLVKRTGEKVFLECVQDMDHENMFWYRQDPGLGLRLIYFSYDVKMKEKGDIPEGYSVSREKKERFSLILESASTNQTSMYLCASISLRGAYNEQFFGPGTRLTVL.

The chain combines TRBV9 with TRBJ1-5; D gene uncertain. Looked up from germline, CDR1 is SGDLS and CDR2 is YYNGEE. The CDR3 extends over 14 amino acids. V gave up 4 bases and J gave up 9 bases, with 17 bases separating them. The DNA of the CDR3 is TGTGCCAGCAGCCCGCGCCCGGAGCCTCCGCCCCAGCATTTT. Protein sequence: CASSPRPEPPPQHF.

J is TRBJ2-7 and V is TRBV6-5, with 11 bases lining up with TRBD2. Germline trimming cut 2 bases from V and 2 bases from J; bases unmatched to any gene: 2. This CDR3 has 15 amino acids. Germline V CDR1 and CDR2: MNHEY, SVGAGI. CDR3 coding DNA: TGTGCCAGCAGTTACACTAGCGGGAGTCCCTACGAGCAGTACTTC. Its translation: CASSYTSGSPYEQYF.

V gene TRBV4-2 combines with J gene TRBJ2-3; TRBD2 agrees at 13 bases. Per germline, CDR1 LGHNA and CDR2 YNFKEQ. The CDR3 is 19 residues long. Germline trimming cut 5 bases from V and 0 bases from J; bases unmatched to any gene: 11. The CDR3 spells CASSVTSGRAVVSTDTQYF. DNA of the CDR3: TGTGCCAGCAGCGTTACTAGCGGGAGGGCCGTTGTTAGCACAGATACGCAGTATTTT.

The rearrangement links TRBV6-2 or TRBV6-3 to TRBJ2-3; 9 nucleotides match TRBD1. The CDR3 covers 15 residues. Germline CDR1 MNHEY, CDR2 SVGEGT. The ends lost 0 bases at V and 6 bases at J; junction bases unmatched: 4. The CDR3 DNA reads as TGTGCCAGCAGTTACTCAGGGACAGGGAAGGATACGCAGTATTTT. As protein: CASSYSGTGKDTQYF.

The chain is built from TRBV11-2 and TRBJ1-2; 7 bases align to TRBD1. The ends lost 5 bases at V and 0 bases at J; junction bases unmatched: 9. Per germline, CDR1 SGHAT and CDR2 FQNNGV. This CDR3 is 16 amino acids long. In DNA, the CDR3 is TGTGCCAGCAGCGCCTTCAGGGGGAGAACTAACTATGGCTACACCTTC. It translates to CASSAFRGRTNYGYTF.

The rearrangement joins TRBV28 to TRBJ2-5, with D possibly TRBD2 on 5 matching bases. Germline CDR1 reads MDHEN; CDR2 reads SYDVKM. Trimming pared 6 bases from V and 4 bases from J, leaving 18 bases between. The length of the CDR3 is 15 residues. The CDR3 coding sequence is TGTGCCAGCAGCCCGAGGCCCGGGATCCGAGAGACCCAGTACTTC. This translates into CASSPRPGIRETQYF.

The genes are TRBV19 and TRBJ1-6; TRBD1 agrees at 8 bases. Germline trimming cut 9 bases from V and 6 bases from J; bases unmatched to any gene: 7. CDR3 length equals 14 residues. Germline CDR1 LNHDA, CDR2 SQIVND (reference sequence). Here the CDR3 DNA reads TGTGCCAGCATGGACAGGGAACGTAATTCACCCCTCCACTTT. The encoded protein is CASMDRERNSPLHF.

CDR3 DNA sequence: TGTGCCAGTAGACCGGAGTGGCAACAGCCCCAGCATTTT. Translation gives CASRPEWQQPQHF. The rearrangement uses TRBV19 and TRBJ1-5; D is unresolved. The CDR3 spans 13 residues. Between the trimmed V and J ends, which lost 6 bases and 7 bases, there was a span of 13 bases. CDR1 is LNHDA and CDR2 is SQIVND in the germline V gene (reference sequence).

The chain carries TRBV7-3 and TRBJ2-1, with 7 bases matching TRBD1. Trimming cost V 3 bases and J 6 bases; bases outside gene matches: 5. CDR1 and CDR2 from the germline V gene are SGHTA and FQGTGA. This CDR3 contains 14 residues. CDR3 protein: CASSFNRDSNEQFF. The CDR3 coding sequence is TGTGCCAGCAGCTTTAACCGGGACAGCAATGAGCAGTTCTTC.

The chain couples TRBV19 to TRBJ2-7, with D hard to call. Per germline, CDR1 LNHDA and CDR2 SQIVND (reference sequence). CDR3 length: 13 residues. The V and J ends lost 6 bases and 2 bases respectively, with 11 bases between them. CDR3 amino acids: CASSETLAYEQYF. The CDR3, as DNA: TGTGCCAGTAGCGAGACTCTGGCCTACGAGCAGTACTTC.